This T cell receptor (beta chain) was documented in a study of shared clonotypes between healthy human individuals. Study-level information: Three plates were used per donor for CD4 naive, three for CD4 memory, two for CD8 naive and one for CD8 memory.

This clone was detected only once. Naive CD8 cells lacked CD45RO, underwent positive selection for CCR7 and left out terminally differentiated effector memory CD45RA+ cells. The data were produced by immunoSEQ multiplex PCR, yet TCRdb's version contains in-frame clones alone and is incomplete. The sample includes about 2.1 million clones, around 95% of them seen just once. The sequence was collected from a man between 18 and 35 years old in good health. Some clones in this sample may be carry-over from other donors' samples. Sequencing was carried out using naive CD8+ T cells from PBMCs.

The CDR3 here is CATQRRTISGRVNTGELFF. The CDR3 DNA reads as TGTGCCACCCAGAGGAGGACGATTAGCGGGAGGGTGAACACCGGGGAGCTGTTTTTT. The chain couples TRBV5-4 to TRBJ2-2; 11 positions agree with TRBD2. V lost 9 bases to trimming and J lost 1 base; unmatched junction nucleotides: 17. From germline, CDR1 is SGHNT and CDR2 YYREEE (reference sequence). The CDR3 consists of 19 residues.